These 30 T cell receptor beta chains came from one sample sequenced in a study of T cells in Graves' hyperthyroidism and ophthalmopathy. Amplified regions were TCR beta CDR3 sequences from RNA transcripts. HTBI primers were used for first-round RT-PCR of the TCR CDR3. From the multiplex PCR reads, TCRdb called clonotypes with MiXCR, one entry per CDR3 protein. Counted here are fewer than 450,000 distinct CDR3 sequences, around 20% occurring once; the ten biggest clones make up over 35%. Source material: blood. The receptors stem from a man younger than 35 with Graves' ophthalmopathy.

There are a few counts of this clonotype. V is TRBV28 and J is TRBJ2-7; D gene unclear. This CDR3 comprises 13 residues. Germline lookup yields CDR1 MDHEN and CDR2 SYDVKM. V was trimmed by 7 bases and J by 4 bases, leaving 14 bases between them. The CDR3 reads CASTRATPYEQYF. The CDR3 nucleotides are TGTGCCAGCACCCGCGCGACACCTTACGAGCAGTACTTC.

In DNA form, the CDR3 reads TGTGCCAGCAGCCCCCCTGGGGAAAAACTGTTTTTT. Its protein is CASSPPGEKLFF. The chain recombines TRBV6-1 with TRBJ1-4; D gene ambiguous. Germline CDR1 reads MNHNS; CDR2 reads SASEGT. Trimming shortened V by 6 bases and J by 8 bases, and 10 bases separated the two germline ends. CDR3 size: 12 residues.

This clonotype came up many times. The chain recombines TRBV3-1 with TRBJ1-5, with 7 bases that match TRBD1. Germline CDR1 is LGHDT and CDR2 is YNNKEL (reference sequence). The J segment lost 7 bases and the V segment lost 3 bases, leaving 6 bases of the junction unmatched. The CDR3 is made up of 14 amino acids. The CDR3 here is CASSQNRGGQPQHF. The CDR3 DNA follows: TGTGCCAGCAGCCAGAACAGGGGCGGACAGCCCCAGCATTTT.

Ten or more counts support this clonotype. The genes are TRBV6-1 and TRBJ2-7, with 11 bases lining up with TRBD1. Germline CDR1 reads MNHNS; CDR2 reads SASEGT. Germline trimming cut 6 bases from V and 7 bases from J; bases unmatched to any gene: 11. This CDR3 contains 15 residues. The DNA of the CDR3 is TGTGCCAGCAGACGGACAGGGGGCGAAACGGGAGAGCAGTACTTC. Amino acid sequence: CASRRTGGETGEQYF.

The chain couples TRBV4-1 to TRBJ2-2, with D unresolved. CDR1 and CDR2 (germline): MGHRA, YSYEKL. The germline V and J ends were trimmed by 3 bases and 4 bases, with 15 bases remaining between them. The CDR3 extends over 16 amino acids. This CDR3 reads CASSQQSAIGTGELFF. CDR3 coding DNA: TGCGCCAGCAGCCAGCAAAGCGCTATAGGCACCGGGGAGCTGTTTTTT.

This clonotype showed up just a few times. The chain combines TRBV4-1 with TRBJ2-1; TRBD2 might be the D (6 bases). This CDR3 spans 15 amino acids. Germline lookup yields CDR1 MGHRA and CDR2 YSYEKL. V was clipped by 4 bases and J by 7 bases, with 17 bases between them. CDR3 nucleotide sequence: TGCGCCAGCAGCCCCCGCCTGCCTGGGGGGAATGAGCAGTTCTTC. Its protein is CASSPRLPGGNEQFF.

This clonotype was seen ten or more times. V usage is TRBV7-2 and J usage is TRBJ2-1, with TRBD2 matching over 8 bases. This CDR3 is built from 15 residues. Germline V gene lookup returns CDR1 SGHTA and CDR2 FQGNSA. The V and J ends lost 5 bases and 4 bases, in that order; junction bases with no gene match: 7. In DNA form, the CDR3 reads TGTGCCAGCAGCCTCATCCAGCGGGGGTACAATGAGCAGTTCTTC. Its protein product is CASSLIQRGYNEQFF. The variable domain in full, completed from reference TRBV7-2 and TRBJ2-1, reads GAGVSQSPSNKVTEKGKDVELRCDPISGHTALYWYRQSLGQGLEFLIYFQGNSAPDKSGLPSDRFSAERTGGSVSTLTIQRTQQEDSAVYLCASSLIQRGYNEQFFGPGTRLTVL.

J is TRBJ2-2 and V is TRBV19; D unclear. The germline gives CDR1 LNHDA, CDR2 SQIVND (reference sequence). The CDR3 consists of 14 residues. Trimming removed 3 bases at V and 1 base at J, with 6 bases between. As DNA, the CDR3 is TGTGCCAGTAGTATGAAGGGGAACACCGGGGAGCTGTTTTTT. This translates into CASSMKGNTGELFF.

Ten or more counts support this clonotype. The chain has TRBV29-1 and TRBJ2-3, with 10 positions matching TRBD1. The V segment lost 8 bases and the J segment 1 base; nucleotides outside the gene matches: 3. CDR3 size: 13 residues. The germline gives CDR1 SQVTM, CDR2 ANQGSEA. CDR3 residues: CSHGQGGTDTQYF. The CDR3 DNA reads as TGCAGCCATGGACAGGGGGGCACAGATACGCAGTATTTT.

This clonotype was detected only a few times. This chain links TRBV5-1 with TRBJ1-3; weak D call: TRBD1 (6 bases). The CDR3 length is 16 residues. Trimming left V 4 bases short and J 0 bases short, with 14 bases between. The germline V gene encodes CDR1 SGHRS and CDR2 YFSETQ. In nucleotides, the CDR3 is TGCGCCAGCAGCCCCGGGGGCCAGGTCTCTGGAAACACCATATATTTT. The encoded protein is CASSPGGQVSGNTIYF. The full variable domain, rest sourced from reference TRBV5-1 and TRBJ1-3, is KAGVTQTPRYLIKTRGQQVTLSCSPISGHRSVSWYQQTPGQGLQFLFEYFSETQRNKGNFPGRFSGRQFSNSRSEMNVSTLELGDSALYLCASSPGGQVSGNTIYFGEGSWLTVV.

This clonotype was seen a few times. V usage is TRBV12-3 or TRBV12-4 and J usage is TRBJ2-4, with TRBD1 matching over 8 bases. The CDR3 is made up of 14 amino acids. After removal of 4 bases from V and 4 bases from J, the junction contained 3 bases not matched to a gene. The CDR3 reads CASSSTGVKNIQYF. The DNA for the CDR3 is TGTGCCAGCAGTTCGACAGGGGTAAAAAACATTCAGTACTTC.

This clonotype has at least ten counts. The rearrangement joins TRBV12-3 or TRBV12-4 to TRBJ2-3; 9 nucleotides match TRBD2. The ends lost 0 bases at V and 4 bases at J; junction bases unmatched: 2. CDR3 size: 15 residues. The CDR3 DNA sequence: TGTGCCAGCAGTTTAGCGCGGGGGGGCCCAGATACGCAGTATTTT. This sequence encodes CASSLARGGPDTQYF.

The DNA for the CDR3 is TGTGCCAGCAGATTAGCGGGGGGGCGCGCCGGGGAGCTGTTTTTT. Its translation: CASRLAGGRAGELFF. The J gene is TRBJ2-2, the V gene TRBV6-1, with 11 bases that match TRBD2. The junction had 6 bases not matched to a gene; V was cut back by 6 bases and J by 6 bases. There are 15 residues in the CDR3. Germline lookup yields CDR1 MNHNS and CDR2 SASEGT.

This clonotype was recorded a few times. The rearrangement uses TRBV19 and TRBJ1-1; D is uncertain. CDR3 length equals 14 residues. V lost 10 bases to trimming and J lost 1 base, with 16 bases between them. CDR1 is LNHDA and CDR2 is SQIVND in the germline V gene (reference sequence). The CDR3 here is CATEGGQPNTEAFF. The CDR3 DNA is TGTGCCACCGAAGGCGGGCAGCCGAACACTGAAGCTTTCTTT. The variable domain in full, with the rest retrieved from reference TRBV19 and TRBJ1-1, is DGGITQSPKYLFRKEGQNVTLSCEQNLNHDAMYWYRQDPGQGLRLIYYSQIVNDFQKGDIAEGYSVSREKKESFPLTVTSAQKNPTAFYLCATEGGQPNTEAFFGQGTRLTVV.

This clonotype was found a few times. The chain links TRBV12-3 or TRBV12-4 to TRBJ2-7; TRBD2 aligns across 16 bases. The CDR3 contains 17 residues. V shed 1 base and J 4 bases; nucleotides not matched to a gene: 4. CDR3 sequence (DNA): TGTGCCAGCAGTTTAGATTCGGGACTAGCGGGGGGGTACGAGCAGTACTTC. This sequence encodes CASSLDSGLAGGYEQYF.

J is TRBJ2-7 and V is TRBV7-2; D may be TRBD2 (6 bases). V was trimmed by 3 bases and J by 3 bases, leaving 15 bases between them. Germline V CDR1 and CDR2: SGHTA, FQGNSA. This CDR3 spans 15 amino acids. The CDR3 here is CASSLLPGEGYEQYF. In DNA, the CDR3 is TGTGCCAGCAGCTTGCTCCCGGGAGAGGGCTACGAGCAGTACTTC.

The chain is built from TRBV14 and TRBJ1-4; maybe TRBD1 (5 bases). The CDR3 runs 16 residues. Germline CDR1 SGHDN, CDR2 FVKESK. V was pared by 4 bases and J by 10 bases, with 22 bases between. CDR3 DNA: TGTGCCAGCAGCCCCGGGGACTCCTTGTCAGTTCGAAAACTGTTTTTT. Its protein is CASSPGDSLSVRKLFF.

This clonotype was seen repeatedly, ten times or more. This rearrangement joins TRBV24-1 to TRBJ1-1, with TRBD1 as a possible D gene (6 bases). CDR3 size: 13 residues. Germline V gene lookup returns CDR1 KGHDR and CDR2 SFDVKD. Trimming took 4 bases from V and 3 from J, leaving 8 bases between them. This chain's CDR3 is CATSETGYTEAFF. CDR3 DNA: TGTGCCACCAGTGAAACAGGGTACACTGAAGCTTTCTTT.

The chain couples TRBV20-1 to TRBJ1-5; tentative D call: TRBD1 (6 bases). Trimming shortened V by 0 bases and J by 4 bases, and 16 bases separated the two germline ends. The germline V gene encodes CDR1 DFQATT and CDR2 SNEGSKA (reference sequence). CDR3 length equals 16 residues. The CDR3 is CSARDGQLGGNQPQHF. The DNA for the CDR3 is TGCAGTGCTAGAGATGGACAGCTCGGCGGGAATCAGCCCCAGCATTTT.

The chain couples TRBV18 to TRBJ2-3; D possibly corresponds to TRBD1 (5 bases). CDR3 length: 17 amino acids. The V gene's germline CDR1 is KGHSH and CDR2 LQKENI. Trimming took 4 bases from V and 0 from J, leaving 17 bases between them. Written as DNA, the CDR3 is TGTGCCAGCTCACTCTCACTACAGGACACTAGCACAGATACGCAGTATTTT. Translated: CASSLSLQDTSTDTQYF.

Points on this clonotype: This may be a read error, as it is one base from a much larger clone. The rearrangement uses TRBV7-3 and TRBJ1-3, with a tentative D call TRBD1 (5 bases). Per the germline V gene, CDR1 is SGHTA and CDR2 is FQGTGA. The CDR3 sequence is 14 residues long. The CDR3 bases are TGTGCCAGCAGCCAGCAGGGTACTGGAAACGCCATATATTTT. This translates into CASSQQGTGNAIYF.

V and J are TRBV11-2 and TRBJ2-7; 8 bases are a match to TRBD2. Germline V lookup: CDR1 SGHAT, CDR2 FQNNGV. The CDR3 loop spans 15 amino acids. V lost 0 bases to trimming and J lost 5 bases; unmatched junction nucleotides: 6. The CDR3 DNA follows: TGTGCCAGCAGCTTAGAAATAGCGGGACTGAACGAGCAGTACTTC. Protein: CASSLEIAGLNEQYF.

This clonotype was found many times. The rearrangement uses TRBV6-6 and TRBJ2-7; D might be TRBD1 (5 bases). The CDR3 runs to 17 residues. V lost 0 bases and J 1 base, leaving 16 bases between the germline ends. Germline V gene lookup returns CDR1 MNHNY and CDR2 SVGAGI (reference sequence). CDR3 in DNA: TGTGCCAGCAGTTACTCGATGGATCCGACAGAGTCCTACGAGCAGTACTTC. As protein: CASSYSMDPTESYEQYF.

The V call is TRBV27, the J call TRBJ2-7; perhaps TRBD2 as D (5 bases). Trimming left V 10 bases short and J 2 bases short, with 15 bases between. The germline CDR1 and CDR2 sequences are MNHEY and SMNVEV (reference sequence). This CDR3 is built from 13 residues. This CDR3 reads CATARLATYEQYF. The CDR3 nucleotides are TGTGCCACCGCCCGGCTAGCCACCTACGAGCAGTACTTC.

The chain carries TRBV27 and TRBJ2-7; 7 bases are shared with TRBD1. J was trimmed by 3 bases and V by 3 bases; bases with no gene match: 5. In germline, CDR1 is MNHEY, CDR2 SMNVEV (reference sequence). The CDR3 runs 14 residues. For the CDR3, the DNA is TGTGCCAGCAGTTTGGAAGGGGGCATCTACGAGCAGTACTTC. This translates into CASSLEGGIYEQYF.

The CDR3 loop is CASSSFSRVEETQYF. CDR3 nucleotide sequence: TGTGCCAGCAGTTCATTCTCTCGGGTTGAGGAGACCCAGTACTTC. The genes are TRBV6-2 or TRBV6-3 and TRBJ2-5; D remains unclear. CDR3 length: 15 amino acids. Germline lookup yields CDR1 MNHEY and CDR2 SVGEGT. The germline V and J ends were trimmed by 4 bases and 5 bases, with 17 bases remaining between them.

As regards this clonotype: Possible read error: a much larger clone is one base away. This chain connects TRBV7-3 to TRBJ2-1; 8 bases map to TRBD1. With V trimmed by 3 bases and J by 6 bases, 4 bases remained unmatched. The CDR3 consists of 14 residues. Germline assignment: CDR1 SGHTA and CDR2 FQGTGA. DNA for the CDR3: TGTGCCAGCAGCTTTACAGGGGGGTGCAATGAGCAGTTCTTC. It translates to CASSFTGGCNEQFF.

This clonotype was observed a few times. The chain carries TRBV11-3 and TRBJ2-7; 7 bases agree with TRBD2. V was clipped by 4 bases and J by 2 bases; unmatched bases: 8. CDR1 and CDR2 from the germline V gene are SGHNT and YENEEA. The CDR3 runs 15 residues. The CDR3 nucleotides read TGTGCCAGCAGCTCTGGAGCGGGGAAAACCTACGAGCAGTACTTC. Translation: CASSSGAGKTYEQYF.

This clonotype was seen ten or more times. The chain combines TRBV7-6 with TRBJ1-5; D is undetermined. Germline CDR1 and CDR2: SGHVS and FNYEAQ. Trimming removed 2 bases at V and 7 bases at J, with 6 bases between. The CDR3 extends over 12 amino acids. In nucleotides, the CDR3 is TGTGCCAGCAGCTTAATGGGCCAGCCCCAGCATTTT. It encodes CASSLMGQPQHF.

This clonotype showed up many times. This chain links TRBV6-1 with TRBJ2-2; 7 bases line up with TRBD2. CDR1 is MNHNS and CDR2 is SASEGT in the germline V gene. This CDR3 contains 16 residues. Germline trimming cut 7 bases from V and 0 bases from J; bases unmatched to any gene: 8. DNA for the CDR3: TGTGCCAGCAACGGAGCGGGGACTACGAACACCGGGGAGCTGTTTTTT. This gives the protein CASNGAGTTNTGELFF.